This TCR beta chain was recovered during a study of blood T cell repertoires in COVID-19. Across the study: The United States, Italy and Spain were the sources of the acute and convalescent COVID-19 samples. The cDNA or gDNA used as material had been derived from T cells, B-cell-depleted T cells, or PBMCs.

In the case of this clone: A read error may produce the germline difference seen at one junction end.

Per the original methods: By means of reference gene primer amplification, nucleated cell counts were estimated. Assay used: immunoSEQ multiplex PCR; TCRdb lists only in-frame clones, some missing. That table is the source of V, J and clone size, and D and trimming were worked out from the DNA. The sample holds some 270,000 clones, roughly four fifths seen once. Patients of the Seattle cohort, enrolled during active infection, were followed longitudinally. Specimen: peripheral blood. The sequence was obtained from a person aged 70 to 85 with COVID-19, enrolled during active disease.

Here the CDR3 reads CASTLMIAVTEAFF. DNA for the CDR3: TGTGCCAGCACCTTAATGATAGCTGTCACTGAAGCTTTCTTT. This chain uses TRBV7-2 with TRBJ1-1; D is uncertain. Germline V gene data show CDR1 as SGHTA and CDR2 as FQGNSA. The length of the CDR3 is 14 residues.